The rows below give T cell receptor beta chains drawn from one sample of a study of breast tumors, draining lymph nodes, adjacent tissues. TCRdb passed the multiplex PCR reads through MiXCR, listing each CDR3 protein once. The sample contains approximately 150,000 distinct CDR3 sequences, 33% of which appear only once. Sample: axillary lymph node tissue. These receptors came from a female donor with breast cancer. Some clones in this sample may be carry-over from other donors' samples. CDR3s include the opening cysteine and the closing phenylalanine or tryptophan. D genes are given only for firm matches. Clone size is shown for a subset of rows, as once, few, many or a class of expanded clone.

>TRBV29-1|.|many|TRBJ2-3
TGCAGCTTAGCCGGAGCAGATACGCAGTATTTT
CSLAGADTQYF
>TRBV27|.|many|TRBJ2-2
TGTGCCAGCAGTTTCTTCGGTGGGGAGCTGTTTTTT
CASSFFGGELFF
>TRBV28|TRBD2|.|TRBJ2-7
TGTGCCAGCCGGCCCTCGGGAGCGGGAGGTGCTCCTAGCTCCTGCGAGCAGTACTTC
CASRPSGAGGAPSSCEQYF
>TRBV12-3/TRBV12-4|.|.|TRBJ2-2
TGTGCCAGCAGCTTGAAGATCGGCTCTTACACCGGGGAGCTGTTTTTT
CASSLKIGSYTGELFF
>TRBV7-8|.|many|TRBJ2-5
TGTGCCAGCAGCGGGGGGCCCCAAGAGACCCAGTACTTC
CASSGGPQETQYF
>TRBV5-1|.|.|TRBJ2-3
TGCGCCAGCAGTTCTCAAGGAGATACGCAGTATTTT
CASSSQGDTQYF
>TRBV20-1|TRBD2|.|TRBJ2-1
TGCAGTGCTCGGACTAGCGGGAGTAGCTCCTACAATGAGCAGTTCTTC
CSARTSGSSSYNEQFF
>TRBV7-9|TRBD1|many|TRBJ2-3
TGTGCCAGCAGCTTCTCCAGGGGGCCCGATACGCAGTATTTT
CASSFSRGPDTQYF
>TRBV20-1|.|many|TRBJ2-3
TGCAGTGCTAAGACAGGAGTACCAGATACGCAGTATTTT
CSAKTGVPDTQYF
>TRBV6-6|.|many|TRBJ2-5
TGTGCCAGCAGTTACGTCCGGGACACCGAAGAGACCCAGTACTTC
CASSYVRDTEETQYF
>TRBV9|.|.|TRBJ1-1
TGTGCCAGCAGCCCTGGGGGCTTGAGGACTGAAGCTTTCTTT
CASSPGGLRTEAFF
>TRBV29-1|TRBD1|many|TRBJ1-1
TGCAGCGCCATGGGGGACAGAAACACTGAAGCTTTCTTT
CSAMGDRNTEAFF
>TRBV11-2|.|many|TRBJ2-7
TGTGCCAGCAGCTGGGACGGAGGCCTCGAGCAGTACTTC
CASSWDGGLEQYF
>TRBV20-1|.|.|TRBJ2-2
TGCAGTGCCAGCAGGGGATCGGCCGGGGAGCTGTTTTTT
CSASRGSAGELFF
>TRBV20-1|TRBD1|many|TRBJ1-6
TGCAGTGCTTTCACCGGGACAGGGGAGACGTCACCCCTCCACTTT
CSAFTGTGETSPLHF
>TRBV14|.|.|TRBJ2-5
TGTGCCAGCAGCCAAGAGTTCGGGAGACTGGCGGGACCAGAGACCCAGTACTTC
CASSQEFGRLAGPETQYF
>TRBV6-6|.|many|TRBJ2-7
TGTGCCAGCAGTTACTCGCAGGGGGGGTACGAGCAGTACTTC
CASSYSQGGYEQYF
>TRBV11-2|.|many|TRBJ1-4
TGTGCCAGCACCCGGTTCGGACAACCCACGGAAAAACTGTTTTTT
CASTRFGQPTEKLFF
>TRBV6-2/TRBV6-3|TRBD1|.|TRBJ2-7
TGTGCCAGCAGTCACCCGACAGGGATCCCCTACGAGCAGTACTTC
CASSHPTGIPYEQYF
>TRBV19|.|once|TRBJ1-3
TGTGCCAGTACAGACGGGGCGGGTGTGAGAAGTGGAAACACCATATATTTT
CASTDGAGVRSGNTIYF
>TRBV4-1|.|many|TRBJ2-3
TGCGCCAGCAGCGCTCGGACACCTAGCGCAGATACGCAGTATTTT
CASSARTPSADTQYF
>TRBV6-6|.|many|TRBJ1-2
TGTGCCGGCGAGGGTGGCCCTAACTATGGCTACACCTTC
CAGEGGPNYGYTF
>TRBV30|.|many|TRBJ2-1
TGTGCCTGGAGGTACGGGACCGCTTACAATGAGCAGTTCTTC
CAWRYGTAYNEQFF
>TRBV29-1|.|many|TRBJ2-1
TGCAGCGTTGACGGGGGTCCCTTCTACAATGAGCAGTTCTTC
CSVDGGPFYNEQFF
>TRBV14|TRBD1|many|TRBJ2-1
TGTGCCAGCAGTCAATTCAGGGGGCAGGACAATGAGCAGTTCTTC
CASSQFRGQDNEQFF
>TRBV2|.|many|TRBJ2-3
TGTGCCAGCGGGTCTAGCACAGATACGCAGTATTTT
CASGSSTDTQYF
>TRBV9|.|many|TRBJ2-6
TGTGCCAGCAGCGGTGTCTCTGGGGCCAACGTCCTGACTTTC
CASSGVSGANVLTF
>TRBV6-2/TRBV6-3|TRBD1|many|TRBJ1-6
TGTGCCAGCAGGCCGCAGGGGGCCCCTTCACCCCTCCACTTT
CASRPQGAPSPLHF
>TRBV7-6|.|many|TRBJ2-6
TGTGCCAGCAGTTTGACGCGGGGCACGGGGGCCAACGTCCTGACTTTC
CASSLTRGTGANVLTF
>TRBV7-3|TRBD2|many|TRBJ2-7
TGTGCCAGCAGCTTAATCGGGGGGGGGTACGAGCAGTACTTC
CASSLIGGGYEQYF
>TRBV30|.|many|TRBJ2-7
TGTGCCTGTGGAGAGCAGTACTTC
CACGEQYF
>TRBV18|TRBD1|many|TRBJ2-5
TGTGCCAGCTCACCCGGGACAGGGGAAGAGACCCAGTACTTC
CASSPGTGEETQYF